The 5 T cell receptor beta chains listed next were all sequenced from one sample in a study of T-cell reconstitution after alpha-beta-depleted transplantation in children. Researchers prepared the TCRbeta library using unique molecular identifiers, the study reports. Using its own MiXCR run on the PCR reads, TCRdb lists one record per CDR3 protein. The sample carries approximately 150,000 distinct CDR3 sequences, around 8.5% recorded once. This material consisted of PBMCs, mostly from graft donor cells, taken 180 days after TCRalphabeta/CD19-depleted stem cell transplant. These receptor sequences come from a female patient between 2 and 15 years old who had a stem cell transplant for congenital amegakaryocytic thrombocytopenia, so the T cells may come from the graft donor.

This clonotype was detected only a few times. The CDR3 loop reads CASSATSFRETSGGYEQYF. CDR3 coding DNA: TGTGCCAGCAGCGCGACGAGCTTTAGAGAGACTAGCGGGGGTTACGAGCAGTACTTC. The chain joins TRBV5-6 to TRBJ2-7; TRBD2 aligns across 12 bases. The CDR3 is 19 residues long. Germline V gene lookup returns CDR1 SGHDT and CDR2 YYEEEE. Trimming removed 4 bases from V and 4 bases from J; junction bases left unmatched: 18. Full variable domain (missing parts from reference TRBV5-6 and TRBJ2-7): DAGVTQSPTHLIKTRGQQVTLRCSPKSGHDTVSWYQQALGQGPQFIFQYYEEEERQRGNFPDRFSGHQFPNYSSELNVNALLLGDSALYLCASSATSFRETSGGYEQYFGPGTRLTVT.

The chain joins TRBV7-6 to TRBJ2-5; maybe TRBD1 (6 bases). CDR3 size: 15 residues. Germline loops: CDR1 SGHVS, CDR2 FNYEAQ. V lost 4 bases to trimming and J lost 4 bases, with 16 bases between them. The CDR3 region is CASSSKTGSRETQYF. DNA of the CDR3: TGTGCCAGCAGCTCCAAGACAGGATCAAGAGAGACCCAGTACTTC.

This chain connects TRBV12-3 or TRBV12-4 to TRBJ2-7, with D maybe TRBD2 (6 bases). The CDR3 has 13 residues. V was shortened by 6 bases and J by 3 bases, with 12 bases between the two germline ends. CDR3 nucleotides: TGTGCCAGCAGCCCCGGGGGATACTACGAGCAGTACTTC. As protein: CASSPGGYYEQYF.

The chain couples TRBV14 to TRBJ1-6; D unclear. V lost 4 bases and J 0 bases, leaving 16 bases between the germline ends. Germline V CDR1 and CDR2: SGHDN, FVKESK. CDR3 length equals 18 residues. In DNA, the CDR3 is TGTGCCAGCAGCCCCTCGGTAACTGCCAGCTCCTATAATTCACCCCTCCACTTT. Translated: CASSPSVTASSYNSPLHF.

At least ten counts were recorded for this clonotype. The chain has TRBV28 and TRBJ2-3, with D unclear. The CDR3 is made up of 16 amino acids. Between the trimmed V and J ends, which lost 6 bases and 2 bases, there was a span of 18 bases. CDR1 and CDR2 (germline): MDHEN, SYDVKM. The CDR3 region has the DNA TGTGCCAGCAGCCCCGCCCGGATTAAACCCACAGATACGCAGTATTTT. It encodes CASSPARIKPTDTQYF.